The 4 T cell receptor beta chains below were found in one sample sequenced in a study of T cells expressing NK-cell markers. TCRdb re-called the 5' RACE reads, yielding one record per CDR3 amino acid sequence without DNA. In total, the table holds about 390,000 distinct CDR3 sequences. Sequencing was done on a sample of blood T cells: a sorted CD56 or NKG2C T cell subset, CD4+ or CD8+ T cells, or bulk PBMC T cells (not recorded which). These TCRs come from a woman aged 50 to 60 in good health.

The rearrangement joins TRBV5-6 to TRBJ2-7; as DNA is missing, the TRBD1 call by TCRdb cannot be tested. This CDR3 has 14 amino acids. The germline V gene has CDR1 SGHDT and CDR2 YYEEEE. The CDR3 protein is CASGWGQKHYEQYF.

This rearrangement joins TRBV6-5 to TRBJ2-2; TCRdb proposes TRBD1, but this gene call is untestable without DNA. This CDR3 contains 15 residues. CDR1 is MNHEY, CDR2 SVGAGI, per germline. This CDR3 is CASSYSGQVSGELFF.

The V and J genes are TRBV5-1 and TRBJ2-3; the D gene TCRdb calls, TRBD2, cannot be checked with no DNA. CDR1 is SGHRS, CDR2 YFSETQ, per germline. The CDR3 has 18 amino acids. The CDR3 spells CASSFSGTSGSVVDTQYF.

The J gene is TRBJ2-7, the V gene TRBV20-1. The CDR3 length is 12 residues. CDR1 and CDR2 from the germline V gene are DFQATT and SNEGSKA (reference sequence). The CDR3 region is CSAKGGSYEQYF.